Following are 31 T cell receptor beta chains from one sample sequenced in a study of breast tumors, draining lymph nodes, adjacent tissues. Axillary draining lymph nodes of breast cancer patients supplied the node samples. A single record per CDR3 protein comes from TCRdb applying MiXCR to the multiplex PCR reads. The data hold some 250,000 distinct CDR3 sequences, with nearly 35% observed a single time. The sequenced material came from axillary lymph node tissue. These TCRs come from a female donor with breast cancer. Some clones in this sample may be carry-over from other donors' samples.

This clonotype has at least ten counts. This chain links TRBV19 with TRBJ2-1; D not resolved. V was cut by 8 bases and J by 5 bases, with 16 bases left in between. The CDR3 covers 14 residues. Germline V gives CDR1 LNHDA, CDR2 SQIVND (reference sequence). In DNA, the CDR3 is TGTGCCAGTCGAAGAGGAAGTGCCCACAATGAGCAGTTCTTC. Translation gives CASRRGSAHNEQFF. The entire variable domain, with the rest obtained from reference TRBV19 and TRBJ2-1, is as follows: DGGITQSPKYLFRKEGQNVTLSCEQNLNHDAMYWYRQDPGQGLRLIYYSQIVNDFQKGDIAEGYSVSREKKESFPLTVTSAQKNPTAFYLCASRRGSAHNEQFFGPGTRLTVL.

This clonotype showed up many times. The J gene is TRBJ2-7, the V gene TRBV5-1, with 11 bases identical to TRBD2. J gave up 1 base and V 7 bases, and 1 base lay outside the gene matches. The germline gives CDR1 SGHRS, CDR2 YFSETQ. The CDR3 sequence is 13 residues long. CDR3 protein: CASRTSGSYEQYF. The DNA of the CDR3 is TGCGCCAGCCGGACTAGCGGGTCCTACGAGCAGTACTTC.

This clonotype occurred many times. The gene calls are TRBV11-2 and TRBJ1-2, with 7 bases lining up with TRBD1. Germline V CDR1 and CDR2: SGHAT, FQNNGV. With 2 bases clipped from V and 5 bases from J, the junction kept 14 bases outside the gene matches. CDR3 length: 17 residues. CDR3 sequence reads: CASSLKVEMGQRYGYTF. The CDR3 DNA follows: TGTGCCAGCAGCTTAAAGGTGGAAATGGGACAGCGATATGGCTACACCTTC.

This clonotype has a count of ten or more. The V and J genes are TRBV4-1 and TRBJ2-2; 9 nucleotides line up with TRBD1. This CDR3 spans 17 amino acids. The V gene end was trimmed by 4 bases and the J gene end by 1 base; junction bases not matched to a gene: 7. Germline V gene data show CDR1 as MGHRA and CDR2 as YSYEKL. The CDR3 loop reads CASSRGQGPLNTGELFF. For the CDR3, the DNA is TGCGCCAGCAGCCGAGGACAGGGGCCCTTGAACACCGGGGAGCTGTTTTTT.

This clonotype was counted ten times or more. The chain joins TRBV7-3 to TRBJ1-6; D not resolved. V shed 1 base and J shed 8 bases, with 12 bases lying between them. The length of the CDR3 is 15 residues. Germline values: CDR1 SGHTA, CDR2 FQGTGA. CDR3 nucleotides: TGTGCCAGCAGCTTAATTGGAGCAGTGTATTCACCCCTCCACTTT. Translated, it gives CASSLIGAVYSPLHF.

This clonotype was detected ten times or more. V gene TRBV7-2 combines with J gene TRBJ2-7; D gene ambiguous. CDR3 length: 14 amino acids. The V gene's germline CDR1 is SGHTA and CDR2 FQGNSA. The ends were cut back, 1 base at V and 0 bases at J, with 7 bases in the middle. This CDR3 reads CASSLERFSYEQYF. The CDR3 nucleotides read TGTGCCAGCAGCTTAGAACGGTTCTCCTACGAGCAGTACTTC.

This clonotype was recorded many times. The chain has TRBV24-1 and TRBJ1-2; 7 bases align to TRBD1. Germline values: CDR1 KGHDR, CDR2 SFDVKD. With V trimmed by 7 bases and J by 4 bases, 14 bases remained unmatched. The CDR3 covers 16 residues. This CDR3 is CATSGSVTGTLYGYTF. The CDR3 bases are TGTGCCACCAGCGGGTCTGTGACAGGGACGCTCTATGGCTACACCTTC.

Regarding this clonotype: Being one base from a much bigger clone, this may be a read error. The chain employs TRBV11-2 and TRBJ1-2; unclear D gene. Germline V gene sequence: CDR1 SGHAT, CDR2 FQNNGV. This CDR3 has 13 amino acids. For the CDR3, the DNA is TGTGCCAGCAGCTATGCTCCTAACTCTGGCTACACCTTC. Translation gives CASSYAPNSGYTF.

The chain links TRBV20-1 to TRBJ2-1; the match to TRBD2 covers 9 bases. This CDR3 contains 13 residues. The trim removed 7 bases at V and 6 bases at J, leaving 7 bases unmatched. The V gene's germline CDR1 is DFQATT and CDR2 SNEGSKA (reference sequence). The DNA for the CDR3 is TGCAGTGAAGAGGGACTAGCTTTCAATGAGCAGTTCTTC. Protein: CSEEGLAFNEQFF.

Concerning this clonotype itself: This could be a read error, since a much larger clone is one nucleotide away. The V call is TRBV20-1, the J call TRBJ2-1; possibly TRBD1 for D (6 bases). CDR1 and CDR2 (germline): DFQATT, SNEGSKA (reference sequence). Between the trimmed V and J ends, which lost 0 bases and 9 bases, there was a span of 15 bases. The CDR3 consists of 14 residues. CDR3 DNA: TGCAGTGCTAGAGATGACAGGTCGTTCGCTGAGCAGTTCTTC. Its translation: CSARDDRSFAEQFF.

This clonotype was found once. The chain uses TRBV10-3 and TRBJ2-7; TRBD2 aligns across 11 bases. Germline CDR1 ENHRY, CDR2 SYGVKD. The CDR3 totals 12 residues. V trimming: 10 bases; J trimming: 5 bases; junction bases outside the gene matches: 4. In DNA form, the CDR3 reads TGTGCCACTGGACTAGCGGGTAACGAGCAGTACTTC. This gives the protein CATGLAGNEQYF.

The V and J genes are TRBV6-1 and TRBJ2-7; 10 nucleotides line up with TRBD2. V shed 7 bases and J 5 bases; nucleotides not matched to a gene: 8. The length of the CDR3 is 14 residues. Germline V lookup: CDR1 MNHNS, CDR2 SASEGT. CDR3: CASNPGTSVHEQYF. The CDR3 bases are TGTGCCAGCAACCCCGGGACTAGCGTCCACGAGCAGTACTTC.

This clonotype showed up many times. The genes are TRBV12-5 and TRBJ2-6, with D hard to call. There are 17 residues in the CDR3. CDR1 LGHNT and CDR2 FRNRAP come from the germline V gene. V dropped 1 base and J dropped 2 bases, with 12 bases sitting between them. CDR3 bases: TGTGCTAGTGGTTTGGATACCAGTGACCCTGGGGCCAACGTCCTGACTTTC. Protein product: CASGLDTSDPGANVLTF.

This clonotype appeared many times. J is TRBJ2-1 and V is TRBV15, with 8 bases that match TRBD2. The CDR3 totals 16 residues. V lost 3 bases to trimming and J lost 2 bases; unmatched junction nucleotides: 6. Germline assignment: CDR1 LNHNV and CDR2 YYDKDF (reference sequence). The CDR3 region is CATSSPSGGPYNEQFF. The CDR3 DNA reads as TGTGCCACCAGCAGTCCCAGCGGGGGACCCTACAATGAGCAGTTCTTC.

In the case of this clonotype: One end of the junction fails to match germline, which may point to a read error. The chain recombines TRBV18 with TRBJ1-2; tentative D call: TRBD1 (6 bases). The CDR3 totals 18 residues. CDR1 and CDR2 from the germline V gene are KGHSH and LQKENI. CDR3 nucleotides: TGTGCCAGCTCACCACTTACCGGAGGTACGGGGGCGCACTATGGCAACACCTTC. Its translation: CASSPLTGGTGAHYGNTF.

This clonotype was seen at least ten times. V gene TRBV5-4 combines with J gene TRBJ2-7; D may be TRBD1 or TRBD2 (5 bases each). Trimming cost V 4 bases and J 4 bases, with 9 bases left between them. There are 12 residues in the CDR3. The germline V gene encodes CDR1 SGHNT and CDR2 YYREEE (reference sequence). The CDR3 DNA reads TGTGCCAGCAGCCGAGGGACGTACGAGCAGTACTTC. Translation: CASSRGTYEQYF. Together with reference TRBV5-4 and TRBJ2-7, the CDR3 gives the full variable domain: ETGVTQSPTHLIKTRGQQVTLRCSSQSGHNTVSWYQQALGQGPQFIFQYYREEENGRGNFPPRFSGLQFPNYSSELNVNALELDDSALYLCASSRGTYEQYFGPGTRLTVT.

At least ten counts were recorded for this clonotype. V usage is TRBV29-1 and J usage is TRBJ2-3, with 8 bases fitting TRBD2. Per germline, CDR1 SQVTM and CDR2 ANQGSEA. The CDR3 is 15 residues long. Trimming took 1 base from V and 4 from J; bases not matched to a gene: 7. The CDR3 nucleotides read TGCAGCGTTGAAGGTCTAGCGGGCAGCCCAGATACGCAGTATTTT. It translates to CSVEGLAGSPDTQYF.

This clonotype came up many times. The J gene is TRBJ2-7, the V gene TRBV3-1; D ambiguous. The CDR3 has 14 amino acids. The germline gives CDR1 LGHDT, CDR2 YNNKEL (reference sequence). V lost 1 base, J lost 0 bases, and 7 bases lay in between. The CDR3, as DNA: TGTGCCAGCAGCCAAGCTCGGAGCTCCTACGAGCAGTACTTC. Its translation: CASSQARSSYEQYF.

This clonotype was seen at least ten times. This chain joins TRBV29-1 and TRBJ2-7, with D maybe TRBD1 (5 bases). V lost 4 bases, J lost 6 bases, and 13 bases lay in between. The CDR3 contains 12 residues. Germline V lookup: CDR1 SQVTM, CDR2 ANQGSEA. This CDR3 is CSVGQGIGEQYF. The CDR3 DNA sequence: TGCAGCGTTGGGCAGGGAATCGGCGAGCAGTACTTC.

This clonotype occurred many times. This chain joins TRBV6-6 and TRBJ2-3; D gene uncertain. The germline CDR1 and CDR2 sequences are MNHNY and SVGAGI (reference sequence). The CDR3 spans 12 residues. Trimming pared 5 bases from V and 6 bases from J, leaving 9 bases between. The CDR3 region is CASSPTRDTQYF. In DNA, the CDR3 is TGTGCCAGCAGTCCGACCAGGGATACGCAGTATTTT.

The chain uses TRBV6-9 and TRBJ2-7; 9 nucleotides match TRBD1. Trimming at V came to 4 bases and at J to 3 bases, leaving 10 bases not matched to a gene. The CDR3 runs 16 residues. Germline lookup yields CDR1 MNHGY and CDR2 SVAAGI. Here the CDR3 DNA reads TGTGCCAGCAGTTTATCGGCCGGGACAGGGAGCTACGAGCAGTACTTC. It specifies CASSLSAGTGSYEQYF.

This clonotype was seen a few times. The J gene is TRBJ2-2, the V gene TRBV4-3; the D gene could be TRBD1 or TRBD2 (6 bases each). The V and J ends lost 0 bases and 5 bases respectively, with 13 bases between them. CDR3 length: 16 residues. The germline V gene encodes CDR1 LGHNA and CDR2 YSLEER. The CDR3 loop is CASSQDRGRLTGELFF. The CDR3 DNA follows: TGCGCCAGCAGCCAAGACCGGGGGCGCTTAACCGGGGAGCTGTTTTTT.

This clonotype was found many times. J is TRBJ2-5 and V is TRBV6-1; D is perhaps TRBD2 (6 bases). This CDR3 has 13 amino acids. The germline V gene has CDR1 MNHNS and CDR2 SASEGT. Trimming removed 4 bases at V and 5 bases at J, with 11 bases between. The CDR3 sequence is CASSGQGLETQYF. CDR3 bases: TGTGCCAGCAGTGGTCAGGGACTGGAGACCCAGTACTTC.

The chain recombines TRBV7-2 with TRBJ1-6; 10 bases agree with TRBD1. The V and J ends lost 1 base and 1 base, in that order; junction bases with no gene match: 1. Germline lookup yields CDR1 SGHTA and CDR2 FQGNSA. The CDR3 spans 17 residues. The CDR3 spells CASSLGTGGSYNSPLHF. CDR3 DNA: TGTGCCAGCAGCTTAGGGACAGGGGGTTCCTATAATTCACCCCTCCACTTT.

The chain employs TRBV7-3 and TRBJ2-5; 7 positions agree with TRBD2. The V gene's germline CDR1 is SGHTA and CDR2 FQGTGA. The CDR3 extends over 12 amino acids. Trimming at V came to 6 bases and at J to 10 bases, leaving 8 bases not matched to a gene. The CDR3 DNA reads as TGTGCCAGCAGATACGGGTGGGGGGGCCAGTACTTC. This translates into CASRYGWGGQYF.

There are many counts of this clonotype. This sequence joins TRBV2 and TRBJ1-4, with no clear D. The V and J ends lost 10 bases and 0 bases respectively, with 9 bases between them. There are 13 residues in the CDR3. The V gene's germline CDR1 is SNHLY and CDR2 FYNNEI. The CDR3 is CATKRATNEKLFF. DNA of the CDR3: TGTGCCACTAAGAGGGCAACTAATGAAAAACTGTTTTTT.

The chain carries TRBV2 and TRBJ2-2; 9 nucleotides agree with TRBD1. The CDR3 contains 16 residues. After removal of 4 bases from V and 6 bases from J, the junction contained 9 bases not matched to a gene. Germline V gives CDR1 SNHLY, CDR2 FYNNEI. The CDR3, as DNA: TGTGCCAGCAGTGCTACTAAGACAGGGGGGGCCGGGGAGCTGTTTTTT. Protein sequence: CASSATKTGGAGELFF.

This clonotype has only a few counts. A read error may explain this, as a much larger clone is one base away. The chain is built from TRBV5-1 and TRBJ2-7, with TRBD2 identical over 10 bases. Trimming at V came to 3 bases and at J to 6 bases, leaving 9 bases not matched to a gene. CDR1 SGHRS and CDR2 YFSETQ come from the germline V gene. This CDR3 is 15 amino acids long. This CDR3 reads CASSYASGSDVEQYF. The CDR3, as DNA: TGCGCCAGCAGCTATGCTAGCGGGAGCGATGTCGAGCAGTACTTC.

This chain joins TRBV12-3 or TRBV12-4 and TRBJ2-5; 14 bases are a match to TRBD2. The V and J ends lost 2 bases and 9 bases, in that order; junction bases with no gene match: 5. The CDR3 length is 15 residues. CDR3 amino acids: CASSLRGTSGGAQYF. CDR3 sequence (DNA): TGTGCCAGCAGTTTAAGGGGGACTAGCGGGGGAGCCCAGTACTTC.

Comment on this clonotype: This may be a read error, as it is one base from a much larger clone. The conserved closing phenylalanine or tryptophan is absent in this CDR3, likely reflecting a read error. The CDR3 coding sequence is TGCAGTGCTGCTCCTAGCGGACGGGGGGAGACCCAGTACCTC. Translated: CSAAPSGRGETQYL. V and J are TRBV20-1 and TRBJ2-5; 7 nucleotides match TRBD2. V was pared by 5 bases and J by 5 bases, with 11 bases of the junction left unmatched. From germline, CDR1 is DFQATT and CDR2 SNEGSKA (reference sequence). This CDR3 is 14 amino acids long.

This clonotype appeared many times. This chain joins TRBV14 and TRBJ2-5, with unresolved D. CDR1 and CDR2 from the germline V gene are SGHDN and FVKESK. V lost 4 bases to trimming and J lost 9 bases, with 15 bases between them. The length of the CDR3 is 13 residues. In nucleotides, the CDR3 is TGTGCCAGCAGCCCCCCCACGGTCAGCCCCCAGTACTTC. It translates to CASSPPTVSPQYF.